This is a list of T cell receptor beta chains from one sample in a study of blood T cell repertoires in COVID-19. The table came from immunoSEQ multiplex PCR; TCRdb's copy has only in-frame clones and leaves some out. The sample shows some 96,000 clones, around four fifths of them seen only once. The sequencing sample was made of peripheral blood. The origin of the receptors is a human donor in a cohort sampled during active COVID-19. CDR3s include the opening cysteine and the closing phenylalanine or tryptophan. Fields, in order: V gene, D gene, J gene, CDR3 protein. A D gene is named only where the DNA matches it firmly.

TRBV2	.	TRBJ1-4	CASSENRNNEKLFF
TRBV4-2	.	TRBJ1-3	CASSPGSSAGNTIYF
TRBV3-1/TRBV3-2	TRBD2	TRBJ2-1	CASSPGTSGVNEQFF
TRBV28	.	TRBJ2-7	CASRAAFAYEQYF
TRBV5-4	TRBD2	TRBJ2-3	CASSLAVLAGRDTQYF
TRBV10-3	.	TRBJ2-7	CATARDTPYEQYF
TRBV7-2	.	TRBJ2-7	CASSGTFRSEQYF
TRBV7-2	TRBD1	TRBJ1-1	CASSLTGARITEAFF
TRBV15	TRBD2	TRBJ2-5	CATSKDRGSQETQYF
TRBV14	.	TRBJ1-1	CASSQHRNTEAFF
TRBV4-1	TRBD2	TRBJ2-7	CASSQDLSGLAGEGISYEQYF
TRBV7-2	.	TRBJ2-2	CASSFPSGIGDTGELFF
TRBV6-6	.	TRBJ1-2	CASSYSRDSGYTF
TRBV11-2	.	TRBJ2-7	CASSLGTVYEQYF
TRBV20-1	.	TRBJ2-7	CSASKNGREYEQYF
TRBV2	.	TRBJ2-5	CASILQETQYF
TRBV9	.	TRBJ1-4	CASSVGVQGGPTNEKLFF
TRBV4-2	.	TRBJ2-3	CASSPPRRTDTQYF
TRBV24-1	TRBD1	TRBJ2-6	CATSGIGTGGATGANVPTF
TRBV30	.	TRBJ1-4	CAWSGGSGDEKLFF
TRBV5-1	TRBD1	TRBJ2-6	CASSSGTGAGANVLTF
TRBV18	TRBD1	TRBJ1-4	CASSPGQENEKLFF
TRBV5-1	.	TRBJ1-2	CASSLGTPQDGYTF
TRBV11-1	.	TRBJ1-1	CASSFRLNTEAFF
TRBV11-2	TRBD2	TRBJ2-3	CASSLSGREGTDTQYF
TRBV3-1/TRBV3-2	.	TRBJ2-1	CASSLESYNEQFF
TRBV30	TRBD1	TRBJ1-6	CASQQGAYNSPLHF
TRBV4-1	TRBD2	TRBJ2-7	CASSPTGGGDEQYF
TRBV18	.	TRBJ1-3	CASSPARNTGNTIYF
TRBV28	.	TRBJ2-7	CASSLFRGSVTYEQYF
TRBV5-1	TRBD1	TRBJ1-5	CASSTGGPEQPQHF
TRBV10-3	TRBD1	TRBJ1-2	CAIRKTGSYGYTF
TRBV7-2	TRBD1	TRBJ1-6	CASSLGQPNNSPLHF
TRBV9	TRBD2	TRBJ2-2	CASSVLGGTGELFF
TRBV3-1/TRBV3-2	.	TRBJ2-7	CASSQEAVNYEQYF
TRBV7-3	TRBD1	TRBJ1-1	CASSAFRDRGLGTEAFF
TRBV21-1	.	TRBJ2-7	CASSCGRGLPYEQYF
TRBV6-7	TRBD1	TRBJ2-3	CVQDRGTDTQYF
TRBV28	.	TRBJ2-1	CASSSWTDSSYNEQFF
TRBV6-5	TRBD1	TRBJ2-7	CASTSGTGDFYEQYF
TRBV5-1	TRBD2	TRBJ2-2	CASSLVGLENTGELFF
TRBV5-1	TRBD2	TRBJ2-1	CASSLIPAGGDNEQFF
TRBV5-1	TRBD1	TRBJ2-2	CASSAGQGDTGELFF
TRBV6-2/TRBV6-3	TRBD2	TRBJ2-1	CASSGIAGGPYNEQFF
TRBV5-1	.	TRBJ2-2	CASRTGTGELFF
TRBV30	TRBD1	TRBJ1-6	CAWSRTGDSSYNSPLHF
TRBV5-4	TRBD1	TRBJ2-7	CASSLGRTGTGVEQYF
TRBV28	TRBD1	TRBJ1-2	CASSLRGQVENYGYTF
TRBV15	.	TRBJ2-3	CATGERQGGRDQYF
TRBV28	TRBD2	TRBJ2-7	CASSFSTSGRANYEQYF
TRBV6-1	.	TRBJ2-5	CASSEGGLGETQYF
TRBV6-4	.	TRBJ2-3	CASRAEGWRTDTQYF
TRBV7-2	TRBD1	TRBJ1-2	CASSLASGTDYGYTF
TRBV30	TRBD1	TRBJ2-2	CAWNRGDRGYDTGELFF
TRBV5-1	.	TRBJ2-7	CASSLGTVPYEQYF